These 16 T cell receptor beta chains were sequenced from one sample in a study of radiotherapy plus CTLA-4 blockade in lung cancer. This table comes from immunoSEQ multiplex PCR, and its TCRdb copy is limited to in-frame clones, with some not included. The profile shows some 77,000 clones, approximately 83% of them singletons. Sample: peripheral blood, taken from a patient treated with radiotherapy plus ipilimumab. All receptors derive from a human donor with non-small cell lung cancer who had a partial response to radiotherapy plus ipilimumab.

This clone was recorded only once. The chain combines TRBV28 with TRBJ1-6; 8 bases are a match to TRBD1. Germline lookup yields CDR1 MDHEN and CDR2 SYDVKM. The V and J ends lost 5 bases and 7 bases, in that order; junction bases with no gene match: 10. The CDR3 extends over 16 amino acids. CDR3 region: CASSPPRTGSNSPLHF. The CDR3 DNA reads TGTGCCAGCAGTCCACCGCGGACAGGGTCAAATTCACCCCTCCACTTT.

The chain employs TRBV2 and TRBJ1-5; D possibly corresponds to TRBD1 (6 bases). Germline assignment: CDR1 SNHLY and CDR2 FYNNEI. The CDR3 sequence is 15 residues long. V shed 4 bases and J shed 2 bases, with 12 bases lying between them. The CDR3 reads CASSGETGGNQPQHF. The CDR3 bases are TGTGCCAGCAGTGGGGAGACAGGAGGCAATCAGCCCCAGCATTTT.

The J gene is TRBJ2-7, the V gene TRBV6-5; D not certain. V gave up 9 bases and J gave up 2 bases, with 20 bases separating them. The germline V gene encodes CDR1 MNHEY and CDR2 SVGAGI. The CDR3 has 15 residues. CDR3 region: CARGTLGWQTYEQYF. CDR3 nucleotide sequence: TGTGCCAGGGGCACACTCGGCTGGCAGACCTACGAGCAGTACTTC.

The genes are TRBV27 and TRBJ2-7; TRBD2 might be the D (6 bases). CDR1 and CDR2 from the germline V gene are MNHEY and SMNVEV (reference sequence). The CDR3 length is 14 residues. The V and J ends lost 4 bases and 4 bases respectively, with 14 bases between them. The CDR3 reads CASSSSAGTYEQYV. DNA for the CDR3: TGTGCCAGCAGTTCTTCTGCGGGAACGTACGAGCAGTACGTC.

The chain employs TRBV18 and TRBJ2-1; D remains ambiguous. This CDR3 comprises 13 residues. The ends were cut back, 3 bases at V and 8 bases at J, with 11 bases in the middle. CDR1 and CDR2 (germline): KGHSH, LQKENI. The CDR3 spells CASSPSRVYEQFF. The CDR3 nucleotides read TGTGCCAGCTCACCTTCTAGAGTGTATGAGCAGTTCTTC. Using reference TRBV18 and TRBJ2-1 for the parts outside the CDR3, the full variable domain is NAGVMQNPRHLVRRRGQEARLRCSPMKGHSHVYWYRQLPEEGLKFMVYLQKENIIDESGMPKERFSAEFPKEGPSILRIQQVVRGDSAAYFCASSPSRVYEQFFGPGTRLTVL.

This clone is a singleton in its sample. The chain employs TRBV11-2 and TRBJ2-5; 7 nucleotides agree with TRBD2. The length of the CDR3 is 14 residues. CDR1 and CDR2 (germline): SGHAT, FQNNGV. The V segment lost 1 base and the J segment 3 bases; nucleotides outside the gene matches: 2. The CDR3 coding sequence is TGTGCCAGCAGCTTAGGTGGGGGGGAAGAGACCCAGTACTTC. Protein product: CASSLGGGEETQYF.

The V call is TRBV27, the J call TRBJ2-1, with a weak D call TRBD2 (6 bases). The V end was cut by 4 bases, the J end by 5 bases, with 12 bases between. Per the germline V gene, CDR1 is MNHEY and CDR2 is SMNVEV (reference sequence). CDR3 length equals 14 residues. This chain's CDR3 is CASSSTRFDNEQFF. The DNA for the CDR3 is TGTGCCAGCAGTTCGACTAGGTTCGACAATGAGCAGTTCTTC.

The chain recombines TRBV7-3 with TRBJ2-2; TRBD1 might be the D (5 bases). In germline, CDR1 is SGHTA, CDR2 FQGTGA. This CDR3 is built from 14 residues. Trimming left V 5 bases short and J 0 bases short, with 7 bases between. CDR3 nucleotide sequence: TGTGCCAGCAGCCAGACAGCGAACACCGGGGAGCTGTTTTTT. It yields the protein CASSQTANTGELFF.

This chain connects TRBV7-8 to TRBJ2-1; 14 bases map to TRBD2. CDR1 is SGHVS and CDR2 is FQNEAQ in the germline V gene. The CDR3 is 15 residues long. V shed 0 bases, J shed 12 bases, and the junction held 4 bases outside the gene matches. CDR3 protein: CASSLAGTSGRVQFF. As DNA, the CDR3 is TGTGCCAGCAGCTTAGCAGGGACTAGCGGGAGAGTGCAGTTCTTC.

The chain recombines TRBV5-6 with TRBJ1-2, with D maybe TRBD1 (6 bases). In germline, CDR1 is SGHDT, CDR2 YYEEEE. This CDR3 contains 13 residues. Deletions cut 7 bases from V and 5 bases from J, with 15 bases between. CDR3 nucleotides: TGTGCCAGCGGATTACAGGGAGATTATGGCTACACCTTC. Protein: CASGLQGDYGYTF.

This clone was seen just once. The chain employs TRBV9 and TRBJ2-1, with a possible D match to TRBD1 (5 bases). Germline V gives CDR1 SGDLS, CDR2 YYNGEE. Deletions cut 0 bases from V and 9 bases from J, with 19 bases between. The CDR3 totals 16 residues. The CDR3 loop is CASSVAFQGLYGEQFF. CDR3 DNA sequence: TGTGCCAGCAGCGTAGCTTTTCAGGGCTTATACGGTGAGCAGTTCTTC.

The chain couples TRBV10-3 to TRBJ1-6; TRBD1 aligns across 11 bases. Looked up from germline, CDR1 is ENHRY and CDR2 is SYGVKD. The ends lost 3 bases at V and 5 bases at J; junction bases unmatched: 6. This CDR3 region has 17 residues. The CDR3 reads CAISDRGQGADNSPLHF. CDR3 sequence (DNA): TGTGCCATCAGTGACCGAGGACAGGGGGCGGATAATTCACCCCTCCACTTT.

This sequence joins TRBV5-6 and TRBJ2-4; D gene uncertain. The germline gives CDR1 SGHDT, CDR2 YYEEEE. This CDR3 region has 12 residues. The germline V and J ends were trimmed by 3 bases and 5 bases, with 6 bases remaining between them. CDR3 sequence (DNA): TGTGCCAGCAGCTCCCTACAAAACATTCAGTACTTC. It specifies CASSSLQNIQYF.

J is TRBJ2-5 and V is TRBV18; 9 positions agree with TRBD2. Matching the DNA end better, TRBJ2-7 makes the J call doubtful. This CDR3 contains 14 residues. Germline V CDR1 and CDR2: KGHSH, LQKENI. The DNA for the CDR3 is TGTGCCAGCTCACCAGGGACTAGCATCAACGAGCAGTACTTC. It is translated as CASSPGTSINEQYF.

The chain links TRBV11-1 to TRBJ2-5; 8 bases map to TRBD1. From germline, CDR1 is SGHAT and CDR2 FQDESV (reference sequence). The length of the CDR3 is 16 residues. V trimming: 5 bases; J trimming: 2 bases; junction bases outside the gene matches: 10. The CDR3 loop is CASSPTGTGEQETQYF. CDR3 in DNA: TGTGCCAGCAGCCCGACCGGGACAGGCGAACAAGAGACCCAGTACTTC.

The chain has TRBV27 and TRBJ1-1; 7 nucleotides match TRBD1. The CDR3 length is 16 residues. Per the germline V gene, CDR1 is MNHEY and CDR2 is SMNVEV (reference sequence). The trim removed 5 bases at V and 1 base at J, leaving 10 bases unmatched. The chain's CDR3 is CASSPRGDIPNTEAFF. The CDR3 coding sequence is TGTGCCAGCAGTCCCAGGGGGGACATACCGAACACTGAAGCTTTCTTT.